Each of the 32 T cell receptor beta chains below was sequenced from the same sample in a study of blood T cell repertoires in COVID-19. The repertoire was sequenced with immunoSEQ multiplex PCR; TCRdb's copy has only in-frame clones and lacks some. The sample includes roughly 100,000 clones, 70% to 80% seen only once; the top ten take roughly 6%. Sequenced material: peripheral blood. Source of these receptors: a man of 80 years or more with COVID-19, enrolled during active disease.

This clone was found a few times. The chain employs TRBV15 and TRBJ1-4; TRBD1 is a possible D gene (5 bases). CDR1 is LNHNV and CDR2 is YYDKDF in the germline V gene (reference sequence). This CDR3 spans 15 amino acids. V lost 3 bases, J lost 4 bases, and 12 bases lay in between. The CDR3 sequence: CATSSWGGSNEKLFF. DNA for the CDR3: TGTGCCACCAGCAGTTGGGGGGGAAGTAATGAAAAACTGTTTTTT.

This clone was counted only a few times. CDR3 nucleotide sequence: TGTGCCAGCAGCCCCCCCGGCCCGGGGAGGGAGACCCAGTACTTC. Translation gives CASSPPGPGRETQYF. This chain links TRBV14 with TRBJ2-5, with D possibly TRBD2 on 6 matching bases. The CDR3 length is 15 residues. From germline, CDR1 is SGHDN and CDR2 FVKESK. Trimming removed 4 bases at V and 5 bases at J, with 17 bases between.

The J gene is TRBJ1-1, the V gene TRBV28, with a tentative D call TRBD1 (6 bases). The CDR3 covers 15 residues. The ends were cut back, 5 bases at V and 5 bases at J, with 18 bases in the middle. Germline CDR1 MDHEN, CDR2 SYDVKM. CDR3 nucleotide sequence: TGTGCCAGCAGTCCCGGGGGGGGGCGAGGGACTGAAGCTTTCTTT. Residues: CASSPGGGRGTEAFF.

This clone has only a few counts. The chain links TRBV5-1 to TRBJ1-2, with TRBD1 as a possible D gene (5 bases). The V end lost 0 bases, the J end lost 0 bases, and 15 bases lay between the germline ends. Per the germline V gene, CDR1 is SGHRS and CDR2 is YFSETQ. The CDR3 has 17 amino acids. The CDR3 nucleotides read TGCGCCAGCAGCTTGGGGGGCCCGACTGTAGCTAACTATGGCTACACCTTC. Translated, it gives CASSLGGPTVANYGYTF.

The CDR3 reads CASSPGTSGSSLNEQFF. CDR3 sequence (DNA): TGTGCCAGCAGCCCCGGGACTAGCGGGAGTTCTTTGAATGAGCAGTTCTTC. The V call is TRBV11-2, the J call TRBJ2-1; 14 nucleotides match TRBD2. Germline V CDR1 and CDR2: SGHAT, FQNNGV. J gave up 7 bases and V 5 bases, and 10 bases lay outside the gene matches. This CDR3 is 17 amino acids long.

This chain links TRBV6-5 with TRBJ1-3, with 10 bases matching TRBD1. Germline V gene sequence: CDR1 MNHEY, CDR2 SVGAGI. The CDR3 is 14 amino acids. V gave up 4 bases and J gave up 6 bases; unmatched junction bases: 3. CDR3 residues: CASSWTGGENTIYF. The CDR3 DNA reads TGTGCCAGCAGTTGGACAGGGGGAGAAAACACCATATATTTT.

V and J are TRBV5-1 and TRBJ2-2; D not certain. Germline CDR1 SGHRS, CDR2 YFSETQ. The CDR3 has 15 amino acids. V was clipped by 2 bases and J by 0 bases, with 8 bases between them. CDR3 bases: TGCGCCAGCAGCTTTGTCAGTTCGAACACCGGGGAGCTGTTTTTT. As protein: CASSFVSSNTGELFF.

The V and J genes are TRBV18 and TRBJ2-7, with D unresolved. The CDR3 has 13 amino acids. Germline V gene lookup returns CDR1 KGHSH and CDR2 LQKENI. V dropped 3 bases and J dropped 9 bases, with 15 bases sitting between them. CDR3 in amino acids: CASSPSPSGAQYF. CDR3 DNA sequence: TGTGCCAGCTCACCGAGTCCTAGTGGCGCGCAGTACTTC. The full variable domain, its missing parts supplied by reference TRBV18 and TRBJ2-7, is NAGVMQNPRHLVRRRGQEARLRCSPMKGHSHVYWYRQLPEEGLKFMVYLQKENIIDESGMPKERFSAEFPKEGPSILRIQQVVRGDSAAYFCASSPSPSGAQYFGPGTRLTVT.

J is TRBJ2-1 and V is TRBV28; TRBD2 matches at 7 bases. This CDR3 region has 14 residues. CDR1 and CDR2 from the germline V gene are MDHEN and SYDVKM. With 7 bases clipped from V and 4 bases from J, the junction kept 7 bases outside the gene matches. CDR3 sequence (DNA): TGTGCCAGCACCCGGGCTAGCGGTTACAATGAGCAGTTCTTC. Translation gives CASTRASGYNEQFF.

The V call is TRBV7-8, the J call TRBJ2-4; 7 positions agree with TRBD2. The CDR3 is 15 residues long. V was pared by 3 bases and J by 7 bases, with 9 bases of the junction left unmatched. Germline V gene lookup returns CDR1 SGHVS and CDR2 FQNEAQ. In DNA form, the CDR3 reads TGTGCCAGCAGCTTTGAGGGAGGGCCTGTGAACATTCAGTACTTC. As protein: CASSFEGGPVNIQYF.

The chain is built from TRBV10-3 and TRBJ2-7; TRBD2 agrees at 10 bases. CDR1 is ENHRY and CDR2 is SYGVKD in the germline V gene. Trimming removed 6 bases from V and 2 bases from J; junction bases left unmatched: 13. The CDR3 consists of 17 residues. This CDR3 is CAIRRGDSGRTPYEQYF. The CDR3 coding sequence is TGTGCCATCAGGAGGGGGGATAGCGGGAGGACCCCCTACGAGCAGTACTTC.

The rearrangement joins TRBV24-1 to TRBJ1-5; 7 nucleotides agree with TRBD1. The CDR3 contains 16 residues. V trimming: 9 bases; J trimming: 4 bases; junction bases outside the gene matches: 14. Germline CDR1 reads KGHDR; CDR2 reads SFDVKD. CDR3 protein: CATVGIQGGGNQPQHF. In DNA form, the CDR3 reads TGTGCCACCGTAGGGATACAAGGGGGCGGGAATCAGCCCCAGCATTTT.

The chain uses TRBV28 and TRBJ1-5; a weak D match, TRBD1 (5 bases). Per the germline V gene, CDR1 is MDHEN and CDR2 is SYDVKM. This CDR3 is built from 15 residues. Between the trimmed V and J ends, which lost 1 base and 5 bases, there was a span of 12 bases. CDR3 sequence (DNA): TGTGCCAGCAGTTTATTCAGGTCGGGGGATCAGCCCCAGCATTTT. This sequence encodes CASSLFRSGDQPQHF.

This chain connects TRBV19 to TRBJ2-1; TRBD2 matches at 7 bases. From germline, CDR1 is LNHDA and CDR2 SQIVND (reference sequence). This CDR3 spans 12 amino acids. The V gene end was trimmed by 6 bases and the J gene end by 4 bases; junction bases not matched to a gene: 0. CDR3 sequence reads: CASSGRYNEQFF. In nucleotides, the CDR3 is TGTGCCAGTAGCGGGAGGTACAATGAGCAGTTCTTC.

This clone was counted a few times. The V and J genes are TRBV7-3 and TRBJ1-1; D gene unclear. V gave up 2 bases and J gave up 4 bases, with 8 bases separating them. This CDR3 has 13 residues. Germline assignment: CDR1 SGHTA and CDR2 FQGTGA. The CDR3 sequence is CASSLPESTEAFF. CDR3 bases: TGTGCCAGCAGCTTACCTGAGTCCACTGAAGCTTTCTTT. The full variable domain, rest sourced from reference TRBV7-3 and TRBJ1-1, is GAGVSQTPSNKVTEKGKYVELRCDPISGHTALYWYRQSLGQGPEFLIYFQGTGAADDSGLPNDRFFAVRPEGSVSTLKIQRTERGDSAVYLCASSLPESTEAFFGQGTRLTVV.

The count of this clone is one. The V gene is TRBV2, the J gene TRBJ2-1; no firm D call. V lost 7 bases and J lost 4, with 5 bases in between. The CDR3 has 11 residues. The germline V gene has CDR1 SNHLY and CDR2 FYNNEI. CDR3 sequence reads: CASTNYNEQFF. The CDR3 bases are TGTGCCAGCACCAATTACAATGAGCAGTTCTTC.

This chain connects TRBV27 to TRBJ1-2; the D is unclear. Per germline, CDR1 MNHEY and CDR2 SMNVEV (reference sequence). V gave up 6 bases and J gave up 2 bases, with 22 bases separating them. CDR3 size: 17 residues. The CDR3 DNA reads TGTGCCAGCAGCCCCTTAATGTCGGGGTCTCCCAACTATGGCTACACCTTC. Encoded protein: CASSPLMSGSPNYGYTF.

V usage is TRBV29-1 and J usage is TRBJ2-3; TRBD2 matches at 8 bases. The CDR3 contains 15 residues. Germline CDR1 SQVTM, CDR2 ANQGSEA. Trimming at V came to 2 bases and at J to 4 bases, leaving 8 bases not matched to a gene. The CDR3 DNA reads TGCAGCGTTGAAATAACGGGAGGGCCGGCAGATACGCAGTATTTT. The encoded protein is CSVEITGGPADTQYF.

As to this clone: Other DNA sequences from this sample encode an identical CDR3 as well. Written as DNA, the CDR3 is TGCGCCAGCAGCTTTACTGGTGGTGGCTACACCTTC. Translated: CASSFTGGGYTF. The rearrangement links TRBV5-1 to TRBJ1-2; D not certain. This CDR3 contains 12 residues. Trimming stripped 2 bases from V and 7 bases from J, with 9 bases between. Looked up from germline, CDR1 is SGHRS and CDR2 is YFSETQ.

The chain couples TRBV18 to TRBJ2-1; 9 nucleotides match TRBD2. The CDR3 contains 17 residues. V shed 6 bases, J shed 12 bases, and the junction held 21 bases outside the gene matches. CDR1 is KGHSH, CDR2 LQKENI, per germline. The CDR3 reads CASSPLKQREAHEGQFF. Here the CDR3 DNA reads TGTGCCAGCTCTCCCTTGAAACAGCGGGAGGCCCACGAGGGGCAGTTCTTC.

The rearrangement joins TRBV28 to TRBJ1-5; 7 bases line up with TRBD1. The CDR3 consists of 15 residues. CDR1 is MDHEN and CDR2 is SYDVKM in the germline V gene. The trim removed 6 bases at V and 0 bases at J, leaving 5 bases unmatched. The CDR3 coding sequence is TGTGCCAGCAGAGACGGGACAGTTAGCAATCAGCCCCAGCATTTT. Residues: CASRDGTVSNQPQHF.

The chain joins TRBV5-1 to TRBJ2-1, with 15 bases aligning to TRBD2. With 3 bases clipped from V and 6 bases from J, the junction kept 10 bases outside the gene matches. The CDR3 runs to 18 residues. Germline V gene data show CDR1 as SGHRS and CDR2 as YFSETQ. The CDR3 loop is CASSSTGLAGGQSNEQFF. CDR3 DNA: TGCGCCAGCAGCTCGACGGGACTAGCGGGAGGCCAGTCCAATGAGCAGTTCTTC.

The genes are TRBV6-5 and TRBJ2-3; 9 bases map to TRBD2. Losses at the gene ends were 5 bases for V and 5 bases for J; bases not matched to a gene: 8. The CDR3 contains 15 residues. Germline loops: CDR1 MNHEY, CDR2 SVGAGI. The CDR3 reads CASSLAGGPGDTQYF. As DNA, the CDR3 is TGTGCCAGCAGTCTCGCGGGAGGGCCAGGAGATACGCAGTATTTT.

J is TRBJ1-6 and V is TRBV19; 9 positions match TRBD1. V shed 4 bases and J 7 bases; nucleotides not matched to a gene: 2. The CDR3 loop spans 14 amino acids. Germline CDR1 LNHDA, CDR2 SQIVND (reference sequence). The chain's CDR3 is CASSTGTGNSPLHF. The CDR3 nucleotides read TGTGCCAGTAGTACAGGGACAGGGAATTCACCCCTCCACTTT.

The V gene is TRBV6-5, the J gene TRBJ1-2; 7 bases agree with TRBD1. Germline V gene lookup returns CDR1 MNHEY and CDR2 SVGAGI. CDR3 length: 14 residues. Trimming took 10 bases from V and 4 from J; bases not matched to a gene: 12. CDR3 loop: CATLTGQETYGYTF. DNA of the CDR3: TGTGCCACTCTAACTGGACAGGAGACCTATGGCTACACCTTC.

This rearrangement joins TRBV4-2 to TRBJ2-5; TRBD2 matches at 10 bases. The CDR3 has 16 residues. Per the germline V gene, CDR1 is LGHNA and CDR2 is YNFKEQ. V was clipped by 3 bases and J by 4 bases; unmatched bases: 8. CDR3 amino acids: CASSQEAGGPTETQYF. The CDR3 DNA reads TGTGCCAGCAGCCAGGAAGCGGGAGGGCCGACAGAGACCCAGTACTTC.

V gene TRBV28 combines with J gene TRBJ1-1; TRBD1 matches 8 bases. CDR3 size: 14 residues. The germline CDR1 and CDR2 sequences are MDHEN and SYDVKM. V dropped 5 bases and J dropped 4; count of bases not matched to a gene: 6. The CDR3 region is CASSNRGSGTEAFF. The DNA for the CDR3 is TGTGCCAGCAGTAACAGGGGGTCGGGCACTGAAGCTTTCTTT.

DNA for the CDR3: TGTGCCAGCAGTTATAGACCTAGCGAGATTGACGATGAGCAGTTCTTC. It codes for CASSYRPSEIDDEQFF. This rearrangement joins TRBV6-2 or TRBV6-3 to TRBJ2-1; a weak D match, TRBD2 (6 bases). From germline, CDR1 is MNHEY and CDR2 SVGEGT. The CDR3 loop spans 16 amino acids. Trimming pared 3 bases from V and 8 bases from J, leaving 20 bases between.

V gene TRBV6-5 combines with J gene TRBJ1-6; 7 bases are a match to TRBD1. This CDR3 has 13 residues. Per germline, CDR1 MNHEY and CDR2 SVGAGI. The junction had 5 bases not matched to a gene; V was cut back by 7 bases and J by 8 bases. CDR3 loop: CASTPGGDSPLHF. Written as DNA, the CDR3 is TGTGCCAGCACCCCAGGGGGTGATTCACCCCTCCACTTT.

The J gene is TRBJ1-1, the V gene TRBV18, with D tentatively TRBD1 (6 bases). The CDR3 is 15 residues long. Per the germline V gene, CDR1 is KGHSH and CDR2 is LQKENI. The germline V and J ends were trimmed by 4 bases and 2 bases, with 14 bases remaining between them. CDR3 nucleotides: TGTGCCAGCTCACTCCCGGGACACCGAAACACTGAAGCTTTCTTT. It is translated as CASSLPGHRNTEAFF.

The rearrangement links TRBV7-3 to TRBJ2-1, with 8 nucleotides matching TRBD2. Losses at the gene ends were 1 base for V and 0 bases for J; bases not matched to a gene: 17. This CDR3 contains 21 residues. Germline CDR1 reads SGHTA; CDR2 reads FQGTGA. CDR3 DNA sequence: TGTGCCAGCAGCTTAAACTTCGGTCTAGCGGGTCCTAAGAGCTCCTACAATGAGCAGTTCTTC. Translated: CASSLNFGLAGPKSSYNEQFF.

The chain uses TRBV28 and TRBJ1-2; 9 bases map to TRBD1. The CDR3 has 15 amino acids. Germline values: CDR1 MDHEN, CDR2 SYDVKM. Trimming cost V 2 bases and J 2 bases; bases outside gene matches: 3. CDR3 nucleotide sequence: TGTGCCAGCAGTTTAGCCGGGACAGGGAACTATGGCTACACCTTC. This sequence encodes CASSLAGTGNYGYTF.